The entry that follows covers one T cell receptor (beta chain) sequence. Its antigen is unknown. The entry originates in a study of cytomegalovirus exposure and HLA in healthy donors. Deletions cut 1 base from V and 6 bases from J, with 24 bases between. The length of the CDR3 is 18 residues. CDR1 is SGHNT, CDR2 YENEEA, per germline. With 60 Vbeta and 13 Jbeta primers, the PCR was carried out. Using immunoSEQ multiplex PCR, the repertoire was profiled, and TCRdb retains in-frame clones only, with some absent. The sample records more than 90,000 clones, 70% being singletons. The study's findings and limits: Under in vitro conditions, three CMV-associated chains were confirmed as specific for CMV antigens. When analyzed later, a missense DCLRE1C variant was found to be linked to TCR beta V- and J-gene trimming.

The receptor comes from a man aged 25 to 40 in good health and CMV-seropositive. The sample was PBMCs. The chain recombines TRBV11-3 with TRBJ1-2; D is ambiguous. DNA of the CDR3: TGTGCCAGCAGCTTAGCGGGTGGAGGCAGTCTCTTTATGCATGGCTACACCTTC. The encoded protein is CASSLAGGGSLFMHGYTF.